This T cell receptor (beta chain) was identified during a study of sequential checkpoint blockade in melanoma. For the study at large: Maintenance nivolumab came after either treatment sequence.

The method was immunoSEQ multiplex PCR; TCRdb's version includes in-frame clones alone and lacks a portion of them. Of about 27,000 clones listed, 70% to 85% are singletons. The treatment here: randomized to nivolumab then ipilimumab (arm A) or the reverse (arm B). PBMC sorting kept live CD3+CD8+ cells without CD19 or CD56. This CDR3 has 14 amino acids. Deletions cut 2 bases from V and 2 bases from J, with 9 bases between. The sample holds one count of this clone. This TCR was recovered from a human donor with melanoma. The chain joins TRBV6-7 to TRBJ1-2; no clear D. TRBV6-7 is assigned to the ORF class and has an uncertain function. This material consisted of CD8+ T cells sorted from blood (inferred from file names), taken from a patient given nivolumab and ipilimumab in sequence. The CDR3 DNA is TGTGCCAGCAGTTACACAGAGATAAACTATGGCTACACCTTC. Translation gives CASSYTEINYGYTF.